A single sample is the source of the 4 T cell receptor beta chains below, sequenced in a study of shared clonotypes between healthy human individuals. Sequenced by immunoSEQ multiplex PCR; TCRdb stores in-frame clones only, minus some. The data show roughly 1 million clones, around three quarters seen once. Sequenced input: memory CD4+ T cells from PBMCs. Subset: CD45RA-negative fraction. Every receptor here comes from a man younger than 35 in good health. Some clones in this sample may be carry-over from other donors' samples.

The rearrangement uses TRBV10-3 and TRBJ1-6; D call uncertain. Trimming shortened V by 6 bases and J by 7 bases, and 13 bases separated the two germline ends. The CDR3 runs to 14 residues. Germline V CDR1 and CDR2: ENHRY, SYGVKD. CDR3 DNA: TGTGCCATCAGCCATGGAGAGGTCAATTCACCCCTCCACTTT. It translates to CAISHGEVNSPLHF.

The chain combines TRBV6-5 with TRBJ2-3; D is unresolved. Per the germline V gene, CDR1 is MNHEY and CDR2 is SVGAGI. Trimming stripped 8 bases from V and 1 base from J, with 7 bases between. This CDR3 has 12 amino acids. DNA of the CDR3: TGTGCCAGCTCCCAAGGCACAGATACGCAGTATTTT. Amino acid sequence: CASSQGTDTQYF.

This chain connects TRBV5-1 to TRBJ1-5; 9 nucleotides agree with TRBD1. The CDR3 loop spans 16 amino acids. Germline CDR1 is SGHRS and CDR2 is YFSETQ. V dropped 0 bases and J dropped 8; count of bases not matched to a gene: 9. The CDR3 DNA sequence: TGCGCCAGCAGCTTGGGAGGGACAGGGCTGCGGGAGCCCCAGCATTTT. Its translation: CASSLGGTGLREPQHF.

A single count supports this clone. The CDR3 bases are TGTGCCAGCAGTGAATCCGTAATAGGGGGCGCTGGGGAGACCCAGTACTTC. This gives the protein CASSESVIGGAGETQYF. The chain uses TRBV6-1 and TRBJ2-5; 7 nucleotides align to TRBD1. The V and J ends lost 2 bases and 5 bases, in that order; junction bases with no gene match: 14. CDR3 length equals 17 residues. Germline CDR1 and CDR2: MNHNS and SASEGT.